These 27 T cell receptor beta chains came from one sample sequenced in a study of CD8+ T cells in alopecia areata. RNA was isolated and reverse transcribed to cDNA, the sequencing template. Profiled with immunoSEQ multiplex PCR; TCRdb holds only in-frame clones, not every one. This sample has 150,000 to 200,000 clones, with about 72% found just once. Sequenced material: CD8+ T cells sorted from blood, taken at week 0. These receptors originate from a human donor with alopecia areata.

The rearrangement joins TRBV9 to TRBJ2-2; 7 bases map to TRBD1. Germline values: CDR1 SGDLS, CDR2 YYNGEE. The V gene end was trimmed by 4 bases and the J gene end by 3 bases; junction bases not matched to a gene: 12. This CDR3 has 17 residues. For the CDR3, the DNA is TGTGCCAGCAGCTCTCGGTCCACAGGGGTGGACACCGGGGAGCTGTTTTTT. It codes for CASSSRSTGVDTGELFF.

V and J are TRBV25-1 and TRBJ2-5; the match to TRBD2 covers 12 bases. Germline CDR1 and CDR2: MGHDK and SYGVNS. J gave up 4 bases and V 2 bases, and 2 bases lay outside the gene matches. CDR3 length: 15 amino acids. The DNA for the CDR3 is TGTGCCAGCAGTGAAGGACTAGCGGGGTTAGAGACCCAGTACTTC. Translated, it gives CASSEGLAGLETQYF.

In nucleotides, the CDR3 is TGTGCCAGCAGCTTAGAGGACAGGGAAGAGACCCAGTACTTC. This gives the protein CASSLEDREETQYF. This chain connects TRBV13 to TRBJ2-5; 8 bases map to TRBD1. CDR1 and CDR2 from the germline V gene are PRHDT and FYEKMQ (reference sequence). This CDR3 contains 14 residues. Trimming took 1 base from V and 3 from J; bases not matched to a gene: 1.

This sequence joins TRBV19 and TRBJ2-7, with D tentatively TRBD2 (6 bases). The CDR3 sequence is 11 residues long. CDR1 is LNHDA, CDR2 SQIVND, per germline (reference sequence). V dropped 8 bases and J dropped 6 bases, with 11 bases sitting between them. The CDR3 sequence is CASGGGFEQYF. The CDR3 DNA is TGTGCCAGTGGGGGAGGCTTCGAGCAGTACTTC.

The table lists this clone with a few counts. The chain uses TRBV14 and TRBJ2-5, with D uncertain. There are 12 residues in the CDR3. Per germline, CDR1 SGHDN and CDR2 FVKESK. V was trimmed by 4 bases and J by 6 bases, leaving 9 bases between them. For the CDR3, the DNA is TGTGCCAGCAGCCGGAGCCCGAAGACCCAGTACTTC. It codes for CASSRSPKTQYF.

The rearrangement joins TRBV7-2 to TRBJ1-5, with a possible D match to TRBD1 (5 bases). The CDR3 spans 16 residues. The germline CDR1 and CDR2 sequences are SGHTA and FQGNSA. The V end was cut by 5 bases, the J end by 4 bases, with 18 bases between. CDR3 amino acids: CASSPPAGRLNQPQHF. CDR3 sequence (DNA): TGTGCCAGCAGCCCCCCAGCAGGGCGACTTAATCAGCCCCAGCATTTT.

This sequence joins TRBV7-9 and TRBJ1-2; D is ambiguous. The V and J ends lost 4 bases and 5 bases respectively, with 26 bases between them. CDR3 length: 18 amino acids. Germline assignment: CDR1 SEHNR and CDR2 FQNEAQ (reference sequence). DNA for the CDR3: TGTGCCAGCAGCTCCCTCCGGTGGCTGAAGGGAGGTGCGTATGGCTACACCTTC. It is translated as CASSSLRWLKGGAYGYTF.

The gene calls are TRBV30 and TRBJ1-1; D not resolved. The V end was cut by 7 bases, the J end by 0 bases, with 9 bases between. The CDR3 runs 12 residues. Looked up from germline, CDR1 is GTSNPN and CDR2 is SVGIG (reference sequence). This CDR3 reads CALRGMNTEAFF. The CDR3 bases are TGTGCCTTAAGAGGCATGAACACTGAAGCTTTCTTT.

This clone was picked up a small number of times. V and J are TRBV7-9 and TRBJ1-2, with D possibly being TRBD1 (6 bases). This CDR3 has 16 amino acids. V lost 7 bases and J lost 5, with 23 bases in between. The germline V gene encodes CDR1 SEHNR and CDR2 FQNEAQ (reference sequence). CDR3 amino acids: CASTGGPGSELYGYTF. DNA for the CDR3: TGTGCCAGCACGGGGGGCCCAGGGTCAGAGCTGTATGGCTACACCTTC.

The chain is built from TRBV4-1 and TRBJ1-6; no firm D call. CDR1 is MGHRA, CDR2 YSYEKL, per germline. This CDR3 spans 17 amino acids. V was pared by 0 bases and J by 8 bases, with 17 bases between. The CDR3 nucleotides are TGCGCCAGCAGCCAAGAACATATGACACCCCATGATTCACCCCTCCACTTT. This encodes CASSQEHMTPHDSPLHF.

The chain joins TRBV6-6 to TRBJ1-2; 11 bases agree with TRBD1. Trimming took 5 bases from V and 2 from J; bases not matched to a gene: 1. The CDR3 spans 14 residues. CDR1 and CDR2 from the germline V gene are MNHNY and SVGAGI (reference sequence). The CDR3 coding sequence is TGTGCCAGCAGTCGGGACAGGGGGAACTATGGCTACACCTTC. Translated: CASSRDRGNYGYTF.

On this clone itself: A read error may account for a junction end that differs from germline. The chain combines TRBV7-7 with TRBJ2-7; TRBD1 agrees at 8 bases. CDR3 length: 14 residues. CDR1 is SSHAT and CDR2 is FNYEAQ in the germline V gene (reference sequence). CDR3 residues: CASSKATGGGEQYF. The CDR3 nucleotides are TGTGCTAGCAGCAAGGCAACAGGGGGAGGCGAGCAGTACTTC.

The chain uses TRBV15 and TRBJ1-1, with a weak D call TRBD1 (6 bases). The germline V gene has CDR1 LNHNV and CDR2 YYDKDF (reference sequence). Trimming took 9 bases from V and 2 from J, leaving 16 bases between them. CDR3 length equals 14 residues. The CDR3 nucleotides are TGTGCCACAAAAGCCCGACAGGAAAACACTGAAGCTTTCTTT. This gives the protein CATKARQENTEAFF.

This rearrangement joins TRBV13 to TRBJ2-1, with 11 bases matching TRBD2. The CDR3 loop spans 16 amino acids. Looked up from germline, CDR1 is PRHDT and CDR2 is FYEKMQ (reference sequence). Unmatched junction bases numbered 4, after V lost 4 bases and J lost 2 bases. The CDR3: CASSSNSGGAYNEQFF. CDR3 nucleotides: TGTGCCAGCAGCTCGAATAGCGGGGGGGCCTACAATGAGCAGTTCTTC.

The genes are TRBV14 and TRBJ1-4, with 10 nucleotides matching TRBD1. CDR1 is SGHDN and CDR2 is FVKESK in the germline V gene. The CDR3 loop spans 15 amino acids. V gave up 1 base and J gave up 11 bases; unmatched junction bases: 7. CDR3 bases: TGTGCCAGCAGCCAAGGGGGACAGGGGTTTGGTAAACTGTTTTTT. Translated: CASSQGGQGFGKLFF. The variable domain in full, with the rest retrieved from reference TRBV14 and TRBJ1-4, is EAGVTQFPSHSVIEKGQTVTLRCDPISGHDNLYWYRRVMGKEIKFLLHFVKESKQDESGMPNNRFLAERTGGTYSTLKVQPAELEDSGVYFCASSQGGQGFGKLFFGSGTQLSVL.

This chain connects TRBV29-1 to TRBJ2-7; a weak D match, TRBD1 (6 bases). Germline V lookup: CDR1 SQVTM, CDR2 ANQGSEA. The CDR3 consists of 13 residues. V was cut by 6 bases and J by 2 bases, with 14 bases left in between. Written as DNA, the CDR3 is TGCAGCGTCCCAGGACAGAGCGCCTACGAGCAGTACTTC. It is translated as CSVPGQSAYEQYF.

A single count supports this clone. The chain couples TRBV6-5 to TRBJ2-7; D may be TRBD1 (5 bases). V lost 6 bases and J lost 12, with 12 bases in between. The length of the CDR3 is 10 residues. Germline V CDR1 and CDR2: MNHEY, SVGAGI. CDR3 coding DNA: TGTGCCAGCAGAGTCTTTAGGGGGTACTTC. Amino acids: CASRVFRGYF.

The J gene is TRBJ2-5, the V gene TRBV2; D gene unclear. Germline CDR1 SNHLY, CDR2 FYNNEI. The germline V and J ends were trimmed by 9 bases and 3 bases, with 14 bases remaining between them. The CDR3 sequence is 13 residues long. The CDR3 here is CARERLEEETQYF. For the CDR3, the DNA is TGTGCCAGAGAAAGACTGGAAGAAGAGACCCAGTACTTC.

The rearrangement links TRBV5-1 to TRBJ1-1, with D unclear. CDR1 and CDR2 (germline): SGHRS, YFSETQ. The CDR3 spans 15 residues. The ends were cut back, 6 bases at V and 1 base at J, with 16 bases in the middle. The CDR3: CASTLGAGGNTEAFF. As DNA, the CDR3 is TGCGCCAGCACCCTTGGAGCAGGAGGGAACACTGAAGCTTTCTTT.

In this sample, this clone turned up a few times. The gene calls are TRBV27 and TRBJ1-5; 8 bases match TRBD1. Germline CDR1 MNHEY, CDR2 SMNVEV (reference sequence). The CDR3 covers 14 residues. V gave up 5 bases and J gave up 7 bases; unmatched junction bases: 7. The CDR3 nucleotides read TGTGCCAGCAGTCAGGACAGGGTTTGGCAGCCCCAGCATTTT. Protein sequence: CASSQDRVWQPQHF.

The rearrangement links TRBV4-1 to TRBJ1-1; weak D call: TRBD1 (5 bases). CDR1 is MGHRA and CDR2 is YSYEKL in the germline V gene. The CDR3 extends over 16 amino acids. V was pared by 5 bases and J by 1 base, with 17 bases between. Here the CDR3 DNA reads TGCGCCAGCAGCTCAATTCCGGGACCCCAGAACACTGAAGCTTTCTTT. Residues: CASSSIPGPQNTEAFF.

Of note for this clone: Other DNA sequences in the same sample also yield this CDR3. This sequence joins TRBV27 and TRBJ2-5, with 10 nucleotides matching TRBD2. The CDR3 contains 15 residues. Germline V gene data show CDR1 as MNHEY and CDR2 as SMNVEV (reference sequence). The V and J ends lost 5 bases and 4 bases, in that order; junction bases with no gene match: 7. The CDR3, as DNA: TGTGCCAGCAGTCCCAGCGGGGGGGCCGGAGAGACCCAGTACTTC. As protein: CASSPSGGAGETQYF.

This clone was seen a few times. The rearrangement links TRBV2 to TRBJ1-4; D is uncertain. The CDR3 has 16 amino acids. V lost 2 bases to trimming and J lost 4 bases, with 14 bases between them. The germline CDR1 and CDR2 sequences are SNHLY and FYNNEI. The CDR3 here is CASSEQSQRVNEKLFF. CDR3 DNA: TGTGCCAGCAGTGAACAGTCACAACGGGTTAATGAAAAACTGTTTTTT.

This chain links TRBV29-1 with TRBJ2-5; D tentatively fits TRBD1 or TRBD2 (7 bases each). The V and J ends lost 5 bases and 5 bases respectively, with 15 bases between them. This CDR3 has 13 amino acids. Germline assignment: CDR1 SQVTM and CDR2 ANQGSEA. The CDR3 region has the DNA TGCAGCGTTCCAGGGGGGGATCGGGAGACCCAGTACTTC. It yields the protein CSVPGGDRETQYF.

This chain links TRBV7-2 with TRBJ2-7; no clear D gene. V lost 7 bases to trimming and J lost 2 bases, with 21 bases between them. Germline V gene lookup returns CDR1 SGHTA and CDR2 FQGNSA. The CDR3 is made up of 16 amino acids. The CDR3 is CASTPSRPKVPYEQYF. The CDR3 DNA reads as TGTGCCAGCACCCCATCTAGGCCGAAAGTGCCCTACGAGCAGTACTTC. Complete variable domain (other parts from reference TRBV7-2 and TRBJ2-7): GAGVSQSPSNKVTEKGKDVELRCDPISGHTALYWYRQSLGQGLEFLIYFQGNSAPDKSGLPSDRFSAERTGGSVSTLTIQRTQQEDSAVYLCASTPSRPKVPYEQYFGPGTRLTVT.

This chain joins TRBV13 and TRBJ2-7; TRBD1 matches 8 bases. Trimming took 8 bases from V and 5 from J; bases not matched to a gene: 5. The CDR3 sequence is 12 residues long. Germline V lookup: CDR1 PRHDT, CDR2 FYEKMQ (reference sequence). CDR3 sequence (DNA): TGTGCCAGCGCCGACAGGGGAAACGAGCAGTACTTC. This gives the protein CASADRGNEQYF.

This clone was seen a handful of times. Other DNA sequences in this sample translate to the same CDR3. This sequence joins TRBV2 and TRBJ2-1; D is uncertain. V was pared by 6 bases and J by 10 bases, with 7 bases between. The CDR3 loop spans 10 amino acids. Germline V gene sequence: CDR1 SNHLY, CDR2 FYNNEI. In nucleotides, the CDR3 is TGTGCCAGCAGCGGCACCGAGCAGTTCTTC. Encoded protein: CASSGTEQFF.